This TCR beta chain was profiled in a study of blood T cells in healthy people across ages. The wider study: Per two T cells, template switching captured roughly one barcoded beta molecule.

The use of a sample-barcoded 5' primer and a J-beta primer mix characterized a second PCR of about 7 to 12 cycles. One entry per CDR3 protein, called by TCRdb with MiXCR from the 5' RACE reads. The profile shows some 550,000 distinct CDR3 sequences, less than 60% of them singletons. The CDR3 is made up of 15 amino acids. The trim removed 2 bases at V and 3 bases at J, leaving 0 bases unmatched. The germline V gene encodes CDR1 MNHEY and CDR2 SVGEGT. In its sample, this clonotype was seen a few times. The sequence was collected from a man older than 75 in good health. This rearrangement joins TRBV6-2 or TRBV6-3 to TRBJ2-1; 11 nucleotides line up with TRBD2. Sequencing input: blood. CDR3 coding DNA: TGTGCCAGCAGTTACCTAGCGGGGGGCTACAATGAGCAGTTCTTC. Translating it yields CASSYLAGGYNEQFF.